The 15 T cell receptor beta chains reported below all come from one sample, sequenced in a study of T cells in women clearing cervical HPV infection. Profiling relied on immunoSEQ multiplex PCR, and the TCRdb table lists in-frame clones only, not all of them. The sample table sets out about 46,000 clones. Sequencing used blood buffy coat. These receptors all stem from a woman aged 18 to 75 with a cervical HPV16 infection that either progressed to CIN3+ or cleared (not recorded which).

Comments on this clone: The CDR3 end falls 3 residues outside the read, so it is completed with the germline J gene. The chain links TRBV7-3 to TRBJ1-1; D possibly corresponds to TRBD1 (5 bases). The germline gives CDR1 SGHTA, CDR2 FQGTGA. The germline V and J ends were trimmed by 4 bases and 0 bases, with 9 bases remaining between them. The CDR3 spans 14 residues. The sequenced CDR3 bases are TGTGCCAGCAGCTCGGGGACTGTGAACACTGAA. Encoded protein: CASSSGTVNTE. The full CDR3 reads CASSSGTVNTEAFF.

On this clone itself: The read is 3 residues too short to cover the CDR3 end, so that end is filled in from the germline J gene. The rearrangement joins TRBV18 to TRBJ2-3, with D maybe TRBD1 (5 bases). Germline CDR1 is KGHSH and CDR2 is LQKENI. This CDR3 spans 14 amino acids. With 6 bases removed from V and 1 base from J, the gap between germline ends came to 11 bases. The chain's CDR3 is CASSDQGGTDTQYF. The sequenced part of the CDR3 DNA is TGTGCCAGCTCCGACCAAGGGGGCACAGATACG.

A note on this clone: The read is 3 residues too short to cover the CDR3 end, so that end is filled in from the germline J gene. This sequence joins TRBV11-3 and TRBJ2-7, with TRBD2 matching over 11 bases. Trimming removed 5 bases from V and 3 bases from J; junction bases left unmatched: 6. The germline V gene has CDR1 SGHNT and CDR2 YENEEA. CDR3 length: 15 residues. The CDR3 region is CASSPRLAGYYEQYF. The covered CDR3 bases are TGTGCCAGCAGCCCTCGACTAGCGGGGTACTACGAG.

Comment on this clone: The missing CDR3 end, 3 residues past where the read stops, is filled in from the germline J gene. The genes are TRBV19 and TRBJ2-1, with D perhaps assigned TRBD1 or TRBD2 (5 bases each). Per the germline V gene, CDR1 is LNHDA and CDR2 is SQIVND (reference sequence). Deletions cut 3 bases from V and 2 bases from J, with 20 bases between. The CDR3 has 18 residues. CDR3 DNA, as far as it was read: TGTGCCAGTAGTATGGGGAGCCAGCGTAGGGGCCCCTACAATGAG. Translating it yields CASSMGSQRRGPYNE. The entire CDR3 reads CASSMGSQRRGPYNEQFF.

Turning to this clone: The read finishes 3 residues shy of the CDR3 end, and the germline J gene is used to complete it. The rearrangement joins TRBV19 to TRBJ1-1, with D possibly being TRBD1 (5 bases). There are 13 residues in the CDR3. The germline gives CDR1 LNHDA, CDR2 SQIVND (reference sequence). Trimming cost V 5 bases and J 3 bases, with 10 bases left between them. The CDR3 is CASSVDSYTEAFF. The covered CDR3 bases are TGTGCCAGTAGTGTTGACAGCTACACTGAA.

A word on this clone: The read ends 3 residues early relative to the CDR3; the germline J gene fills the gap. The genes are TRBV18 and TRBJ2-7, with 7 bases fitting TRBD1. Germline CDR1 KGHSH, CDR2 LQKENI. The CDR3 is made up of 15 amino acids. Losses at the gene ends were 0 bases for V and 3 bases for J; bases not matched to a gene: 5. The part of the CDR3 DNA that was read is TGTGCCAGCTCACCACCGACGACAGGGATCTACGAG. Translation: CASSPPTTGIYE. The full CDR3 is CASSPPTTGIYEQYF.

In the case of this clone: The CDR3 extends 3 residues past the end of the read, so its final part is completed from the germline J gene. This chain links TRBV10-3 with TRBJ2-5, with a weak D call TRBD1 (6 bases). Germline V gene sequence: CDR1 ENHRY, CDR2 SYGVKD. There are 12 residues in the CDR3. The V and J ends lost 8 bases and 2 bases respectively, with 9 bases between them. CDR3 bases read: TGTGCCATCGCGCAGGGGCAAGAGACC. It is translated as CAIAQGQET. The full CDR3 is CAIAQGQETQYF.

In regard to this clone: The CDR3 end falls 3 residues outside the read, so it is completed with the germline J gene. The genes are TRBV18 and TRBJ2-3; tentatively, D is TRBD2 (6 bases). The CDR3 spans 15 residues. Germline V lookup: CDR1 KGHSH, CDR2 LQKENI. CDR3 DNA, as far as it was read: TGTGCCAGCTCACCACCCCCGGGGACGGGGGAGACG. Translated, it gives CASSPPPGTGET. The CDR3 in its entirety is CASSPPPGTGETQYF. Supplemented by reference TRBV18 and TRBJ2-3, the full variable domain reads NAGVMQNPRHLVRRRGQEARLRCSPMKGHSHVYWYRQLPEEGLKFMVYLQKENIIDESGMPKERFSAEFPKEGPSILRIQQVVRGDSAAYFCASSPPPGTGETQYFGPGTRLTVL.

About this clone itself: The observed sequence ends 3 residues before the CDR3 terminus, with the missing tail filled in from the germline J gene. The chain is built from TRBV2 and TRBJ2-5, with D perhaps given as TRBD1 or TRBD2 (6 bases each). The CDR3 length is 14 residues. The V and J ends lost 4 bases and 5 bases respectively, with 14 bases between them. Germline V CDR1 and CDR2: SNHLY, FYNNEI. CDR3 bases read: TGTGCCAGCAGTGGGTTTACAGGGAGGGAGACC. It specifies CASSGFTGRET. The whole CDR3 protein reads CASSGFTGRETQYF. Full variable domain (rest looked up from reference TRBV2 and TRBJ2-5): EPEVTQTPSHQVTQMGQEVILRCVPISNHLYFYWYRQILGQKVEFLVSFYNNEISEKSEIFDDQFSVERPDGSNFTLKIRSTKLEDSAMYFCASSGFTGRETQYFGPGTRLLVL.

The DNA read from the CDR3 is TGTGCCTGGAGTGTGGGACTAGCGGGGCACAATGAG. Residues: CAWSVGLAGHNE. The full CDR3 sequence reads CAWSVGLAGHNEQFF. The chain uses TRBV30 and TRBJ2-1; 13 bases match TRBD2. Sequencing ends 3 residues short of the CDR3 end; the germline J gene provides the rest. The CDR3 has 15 residues. The germline gives CDR1 GTSNPN, CDR2 SVGIG (reference sequence). V lost 0 bases and J lost 5; bases outside the gene matches: 1.

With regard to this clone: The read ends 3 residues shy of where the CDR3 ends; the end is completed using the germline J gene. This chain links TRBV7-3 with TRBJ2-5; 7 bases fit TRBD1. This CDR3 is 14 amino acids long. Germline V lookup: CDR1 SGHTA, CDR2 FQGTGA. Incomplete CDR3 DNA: TGTGCCAGCAGCTGGGGACAGAGCACAGATACC. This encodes CASSWGQSTDT. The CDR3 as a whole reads CASSWGQSTDTQYF.

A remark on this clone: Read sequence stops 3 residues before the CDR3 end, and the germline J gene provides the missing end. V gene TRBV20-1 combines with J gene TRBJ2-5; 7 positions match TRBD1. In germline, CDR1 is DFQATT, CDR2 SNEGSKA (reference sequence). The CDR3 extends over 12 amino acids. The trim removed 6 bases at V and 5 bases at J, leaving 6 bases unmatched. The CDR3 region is CSASDRVETQYF. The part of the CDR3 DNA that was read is TGCAGTGCGAGTGACAGGGTTGAGACC.

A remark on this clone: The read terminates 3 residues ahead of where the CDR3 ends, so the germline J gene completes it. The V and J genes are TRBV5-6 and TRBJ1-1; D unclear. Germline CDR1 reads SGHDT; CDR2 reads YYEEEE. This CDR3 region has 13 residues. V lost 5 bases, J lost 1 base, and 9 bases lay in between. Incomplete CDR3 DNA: TGTGCCAGCAGTTCCTACTGGAACACTGAA. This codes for CASSSYWNTE. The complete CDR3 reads CASSSYWNTEAFF.

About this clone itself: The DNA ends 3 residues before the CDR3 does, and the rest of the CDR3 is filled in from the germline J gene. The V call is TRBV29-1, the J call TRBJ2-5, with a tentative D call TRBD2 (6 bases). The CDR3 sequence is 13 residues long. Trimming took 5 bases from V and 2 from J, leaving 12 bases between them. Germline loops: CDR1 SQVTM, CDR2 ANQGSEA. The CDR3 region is CSVFPTRQETQYF. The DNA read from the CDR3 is TGCAGCGTTTTCCCGACTAGACAAGAGACC.

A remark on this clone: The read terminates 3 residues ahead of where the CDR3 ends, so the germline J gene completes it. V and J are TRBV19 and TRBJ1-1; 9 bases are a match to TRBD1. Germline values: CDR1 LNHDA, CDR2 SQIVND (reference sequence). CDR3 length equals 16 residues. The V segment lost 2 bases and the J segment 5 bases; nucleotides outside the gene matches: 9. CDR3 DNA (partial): TGTGCCAGTAGTATAACGCCGGGACAGGGATATACTGAA. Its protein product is CASSITPGQGYTE. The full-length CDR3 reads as CASSITPGQGYTEAFF.